The present T cell receptor (beta chain) was sequenced within a study of regulatory T cells (dated by TCRdb to 2017 to 2018). With regard to the full study: Between CD3G-deficient patients and healthy controls, the study compared T-cell receptor beta repertoires in sorted regulatory T cells, conventional CD4+ T cells and CD8+ T cells.

Note on this clone: It has no known antigen specificity. Base quality data are lacking; no much larger clone is found one base away.

Results the study describes overall, beyond this receptor: Regulatory T cells from CD3G-deficient patients had lower Shannon diversity than both autologous conventional CD4+ cells and control regulatory T cells. Repertoires from patients had restricted unique TRB V-J pairs and skewed V and J gene usage, with the strongest effect in regulatory T cells. Patient regulatory T-cell samples yielded roughly tenfold fewer unique productive TRB reads than control samples. The degree of regulatory T-cell repertoire restriction differed among patients and was greatest in the two patients with the most severe autoimmunity.

The multiplex PCR used 52 forward TRBV primers and 13 reverse TRBJ primers, with assay-based and computational corrections for amplification bias. Within the immunoSEQ assay, multiplex PCR amplified rearranged TRB loci from genomic DNA. Sequencing of the TRB amplicons was done on an Illumina HiSeq platform. The authors processed their data as follows. Custom algorithms error-filtered the raw sequences and aligned them to reference gene sequences, after which the immunoSEQ online tools were used for analysis. The frequencies of productive and nonproductive TRB rearrangements were evaluated among unique sequences as well as among total sequences. Hydrophobicity and amino acid composition of residues 6 and 7 within the TRB CDR3 were used to estimate the potential for self-reactivity. For group comparisons, t tests, Mann-Whitney tests or two-way ANOVA were performed in Prism software. TCRdb holds this immuneACCESS table with in-frame rearrangements only. Some clones are missing; in checked studies, unresolved V genes explain under half, and the rest has no known cause. V, J and clone size derive from that table, while D and trimming were established from the DNA sequence. The sample contains 4,100 or so clones, around 90% of them found a single time. The ten biggest clones cover about 2.5% of the sample.

Evidence of autoimmunity was present in all CD3G-deficient patients, and the autoimmunity was more severe in two of the patients. At testing, patients were between 2 and 39 years old and showed lower naive and higher memory CD4+ and CD8+ T-cell proportions. CD4+ cells were FACS-sorted into CD25-high CD127-low regulatory T cells and CD25-low CD127-high conventional CD4+ T cells. About six individuals with CD3G deficiency made up the patient group. Patient samples and clinical data were obtained from an international physician network spanning the United States, Europe and Asia. Ficoll density separation was used to isolate peripheral blood mononuclear cells. Taken from cysteine to phenylalanine, the CDR3 has 16 residues. Of the read, only the CDR3 DNA is kept; its 48 bases are in frame from base 1. Trimming accounts for 1 base at V and 2 bases at J, while the number of junction bases matched to no gene is 3. The germline V gene encodes CDR1 SGHRS and CDR2 YFSETQ.

The chain is encoded by TRBV5-1 joined to TRBJ2-2, with 9 bases matching TRBD1. Sequenced sample: CD4+ Tregs sorted from blood. The clonotype was recovered from a child aged 2-15 years with CD3G deficiency. The nucleotides are TGCGCCAGCAGCTTGAGGGGACAGGGCAACACCGGGGAGCTGTTTTTT. It is translated as CASSLRGQGNTGELFF.